This T cell receptor (beta chain) was captured by sequencing in a study of cytotoxic CD8 clonotypes in ibrutinib-treated CLL. Study-level background: Recorded responses included about 25 partial and 2 complete; following median about 68 months, approximately 14 stayed remitted and roughly twelve progressed. General study points: Clonality rose at ibrutinib response, held steady in sustained remission, and fell toward baseline at progression.

Profiling relied on immunoSEQ multiplex PCR, and the TCRdb table lists in-frame clones only, not all of them. The repertoire holds tens of thousands of clones, with approximately 70% as singletons. Between the trimmed V and J ends, which lost 4 bases and 1 base, there was a span of 10 bases. Germline CDR1 is SGHRS and CDR2 is YFSETQ. The CDR3 has 14 residues. Notes on this clone: As yet, its antigen is unknown.

This receptor was obtained from a human donor with chronic lymphocytic leukemia. The chain has TRBV5-1 and TRBJ2-3, with D possibly matching TRBD2 (5 bases). Material: PBMCs, obtained at disease progression, from a patient treated with ibrutinib. This CDR3 reads CASSPGLGTDTQYF. The CDR3 DNA follows: TGCGCCAGCAGCCCCGGACTTGGCACAGATACGCAGTATTTT.